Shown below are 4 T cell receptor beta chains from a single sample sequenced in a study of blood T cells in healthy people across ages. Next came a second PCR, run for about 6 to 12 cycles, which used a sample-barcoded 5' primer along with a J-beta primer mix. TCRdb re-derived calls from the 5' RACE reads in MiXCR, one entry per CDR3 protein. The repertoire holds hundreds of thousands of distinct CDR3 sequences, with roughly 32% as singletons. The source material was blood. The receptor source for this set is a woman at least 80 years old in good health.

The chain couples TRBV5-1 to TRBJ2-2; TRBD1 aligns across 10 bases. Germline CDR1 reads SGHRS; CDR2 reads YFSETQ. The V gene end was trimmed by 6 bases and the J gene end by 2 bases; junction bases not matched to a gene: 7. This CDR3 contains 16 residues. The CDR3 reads CASIRDRGENTGELFF. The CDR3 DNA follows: TGCGCCAGCATCCGGGACAGGGGCGAAAACACCGGGGAGCTGTTTTTT.

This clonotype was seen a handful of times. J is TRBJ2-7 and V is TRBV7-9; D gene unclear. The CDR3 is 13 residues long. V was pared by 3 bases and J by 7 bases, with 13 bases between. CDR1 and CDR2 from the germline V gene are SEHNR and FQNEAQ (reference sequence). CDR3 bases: TGTGCCAGCAGCTTGCCGCCCTACAATGAGCAGTACTTC. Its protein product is CASSLPPYNEQYF.

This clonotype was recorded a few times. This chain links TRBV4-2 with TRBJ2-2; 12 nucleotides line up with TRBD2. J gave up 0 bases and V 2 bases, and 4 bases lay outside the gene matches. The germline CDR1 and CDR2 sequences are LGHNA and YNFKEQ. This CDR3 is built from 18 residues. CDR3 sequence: CASSQQTSGGSNTGELFF. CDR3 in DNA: TGTGCCAGCAGCCAACAAACTAGCGGGGGGTCGAACACCGGGGAGCTGTTTTTT.

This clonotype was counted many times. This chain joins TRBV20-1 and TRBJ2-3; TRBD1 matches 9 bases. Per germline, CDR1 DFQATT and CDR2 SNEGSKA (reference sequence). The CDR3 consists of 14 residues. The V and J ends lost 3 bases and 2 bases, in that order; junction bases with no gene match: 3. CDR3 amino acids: CSARGQGNTDTQYF. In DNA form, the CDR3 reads TGCAGTGCTAGGGGACAGGGTAACACAGATACGCAGTATTTT.